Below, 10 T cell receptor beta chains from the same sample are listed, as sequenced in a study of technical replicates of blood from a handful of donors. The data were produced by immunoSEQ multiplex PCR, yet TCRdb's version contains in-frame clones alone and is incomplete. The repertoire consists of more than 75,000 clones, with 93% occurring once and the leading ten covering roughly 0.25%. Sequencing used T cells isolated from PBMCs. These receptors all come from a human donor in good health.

The CDR3 coding sequence is TGTGCCAGCAGCCGAAACCAGGGGACCCAGTACTTC. Amino acids: CASSRNQGTQYF. J is TRBJ2-5 and V is TRBV11-2, with D perhaps TRBD1 (5 bases). The V gene's germline CDR1 is SGHAT and CDR2 FQNNGV. The CDR3 has 12 amino acids. V dropped 5 bases and J dropped 7 bases, with 11 bases sitting between them.

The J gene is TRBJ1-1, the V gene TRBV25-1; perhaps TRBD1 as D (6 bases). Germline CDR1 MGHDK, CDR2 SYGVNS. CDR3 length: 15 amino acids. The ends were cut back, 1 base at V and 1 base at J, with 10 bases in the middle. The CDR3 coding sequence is TGTGCCAGCAGTGAATCAGGGGCGCGGAACACTGAAGCTTTCTTT. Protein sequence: CASSESGARNTEAFF.

CDR3 sequence: CSVDETSGGNEQFF. The CDR3 DNA reads as TGCAGCGTTGACGAGACTAGCGGGGGGAATGAGCAGTTCTTC. The V and J genes are TRBV29-1 and TRBJ2-1; 13 bases are shared with TRBD2. The V gene end was trimmed by 3 bases and the J gene end by 7 bases; junction bases not matched to a gene: 3. The germline V gene encodes CDR1 SQVTM and CDR2 ANQGSEA. There are 14 residues in the CDR3.

The chain's CDR3 is CASKQGRDSYNEQFF. CDR3 coding DNA: TGTGCCAGCAAACAGGGGCGGGACTCCTACAATGAGCAGTTCTTC. This chain links TRBV27 with TRBJ2-1, with D tentatively TRBD1 (7 bases). CDR3 length: 15 residues. Per the germline V gene, CDR1 is MNHEY and CDR2 is SMNVEV (reference sequence). V gave up 7 bases and J gave up 0 bases, with 13 bases separating them.

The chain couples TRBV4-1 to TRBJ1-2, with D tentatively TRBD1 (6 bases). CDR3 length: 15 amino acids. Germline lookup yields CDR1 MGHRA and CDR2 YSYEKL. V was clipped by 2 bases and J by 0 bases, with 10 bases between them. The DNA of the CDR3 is TGCGCCAGCAGCCAACACAGGGATTCTAACTATGGCTACACCTTC. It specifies CASSQHRDSNYGYTF.

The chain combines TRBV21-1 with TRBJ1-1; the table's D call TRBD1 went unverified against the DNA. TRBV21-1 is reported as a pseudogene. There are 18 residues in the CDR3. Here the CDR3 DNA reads TGTGCCAGCAGCAAAGGAGACCGGGACAGGGGATCGGACACTGAAGCTTTCTTT. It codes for CASSKGDRDRGSDTEAFF.

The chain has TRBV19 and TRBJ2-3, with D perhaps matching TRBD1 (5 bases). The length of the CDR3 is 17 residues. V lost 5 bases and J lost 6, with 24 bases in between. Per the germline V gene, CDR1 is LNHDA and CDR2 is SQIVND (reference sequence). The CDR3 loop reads CASSSTMYQGWWDTQYF. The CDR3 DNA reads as TGTGCCAGTAGTTCTACGATGTACCAGGGATGGTGGGATACGCAGTATTTT.

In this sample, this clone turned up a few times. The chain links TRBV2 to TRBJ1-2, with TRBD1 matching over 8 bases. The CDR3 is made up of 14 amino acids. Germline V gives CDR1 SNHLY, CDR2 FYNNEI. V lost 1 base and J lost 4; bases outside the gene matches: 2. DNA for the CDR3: TGTGCCAGCAGTGAAGACAGGGGGACCTATGGCTACACCTTC. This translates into CASSEDRGTYGYTF.

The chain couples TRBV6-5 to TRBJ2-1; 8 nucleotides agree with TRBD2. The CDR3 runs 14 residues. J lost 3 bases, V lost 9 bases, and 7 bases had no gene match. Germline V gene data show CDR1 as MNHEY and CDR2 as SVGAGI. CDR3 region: CASSPGTSYNEQFF. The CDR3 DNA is TGTGCCAGTAGTCCAGGGACTAGCTACAATGAGCAGTTCTTC.

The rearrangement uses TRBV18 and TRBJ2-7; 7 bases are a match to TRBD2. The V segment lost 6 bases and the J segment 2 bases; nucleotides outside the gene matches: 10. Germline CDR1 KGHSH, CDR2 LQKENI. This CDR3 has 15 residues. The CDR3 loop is CASSPPGGSPYEQYF. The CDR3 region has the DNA TGTGCCAGCTCCCCCCCCGGGGGGAGTCCCTACGAGCAGTACTTC.